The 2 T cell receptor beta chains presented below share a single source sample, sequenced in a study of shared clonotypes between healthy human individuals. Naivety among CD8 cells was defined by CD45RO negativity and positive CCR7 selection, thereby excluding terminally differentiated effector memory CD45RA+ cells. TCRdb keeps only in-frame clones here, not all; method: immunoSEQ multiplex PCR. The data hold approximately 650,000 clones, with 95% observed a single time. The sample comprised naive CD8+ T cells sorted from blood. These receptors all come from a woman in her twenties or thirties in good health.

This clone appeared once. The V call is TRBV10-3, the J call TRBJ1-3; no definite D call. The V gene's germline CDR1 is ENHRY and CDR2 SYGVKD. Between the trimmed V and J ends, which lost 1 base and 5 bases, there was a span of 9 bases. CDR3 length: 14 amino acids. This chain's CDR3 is CAISEFRRRNTIYF. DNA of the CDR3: TGTGCCATCAGTGAGTTCAGGCGAAGAAACACCATATATTTT.

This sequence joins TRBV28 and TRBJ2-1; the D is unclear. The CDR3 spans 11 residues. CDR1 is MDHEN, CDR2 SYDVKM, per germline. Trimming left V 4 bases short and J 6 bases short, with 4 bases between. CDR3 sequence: CASSSPNEQFF. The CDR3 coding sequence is TGTGCCAGCAGTTCCCCCAATGAGCAGTTCTTC.